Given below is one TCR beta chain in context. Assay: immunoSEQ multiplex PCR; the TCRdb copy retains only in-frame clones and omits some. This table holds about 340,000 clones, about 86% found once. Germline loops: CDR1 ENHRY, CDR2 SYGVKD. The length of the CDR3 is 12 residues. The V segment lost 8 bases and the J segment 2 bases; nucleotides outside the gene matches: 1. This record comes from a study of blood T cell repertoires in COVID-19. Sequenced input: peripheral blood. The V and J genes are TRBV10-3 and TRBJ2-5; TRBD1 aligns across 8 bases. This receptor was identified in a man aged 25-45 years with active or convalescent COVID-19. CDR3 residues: CAIGQGQETQYF. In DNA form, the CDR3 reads TGTGCCATCGGACAGGGTCAAGAGACCCAGTACTTC.